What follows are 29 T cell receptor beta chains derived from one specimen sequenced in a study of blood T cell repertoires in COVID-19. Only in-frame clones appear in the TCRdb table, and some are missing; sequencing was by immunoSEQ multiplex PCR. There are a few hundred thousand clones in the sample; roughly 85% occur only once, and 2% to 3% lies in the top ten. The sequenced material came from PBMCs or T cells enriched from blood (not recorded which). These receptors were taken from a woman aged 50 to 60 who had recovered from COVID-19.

The CDR3 loop is CASSLAASVTAGELFF. The CDR3 DNA is TGCGCCAGCAGCTTGGCCGCGTCTGTCACGGCCGGGGAGCTGTTTTTT. The chain joins TRBV5-1 to TRBJ2-2; D is undetermined. Germline CDR1 reads SGHRS; CDR2 reads YFSETQ. This CDR3 region has 16 residues. V gave up 0 bases and J gave up 6 bases, with 15 bases separating them.

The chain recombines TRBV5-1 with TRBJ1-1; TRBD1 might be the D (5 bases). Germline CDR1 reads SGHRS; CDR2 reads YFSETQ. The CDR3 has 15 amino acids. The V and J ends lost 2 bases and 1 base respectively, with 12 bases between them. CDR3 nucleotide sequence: TGCGCCAGCAGCTTTGGACACCTTGGGAACACTGAAGCTTTCTTT. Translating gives CASSFGHLGNTEAFF.

CDR3 bases: TGTGCCAGTAGATTCGACAGGGGTCTCTACAATGAGCAGTTCTTC. This sequence encodes CASRFDRGLYNEQFF. The chain joins TRBV19 to TRBJ2-1, with TRBD1 matching over 8 bases. In germline, CDR1 is LNHDA, CDR2 SQIVND (reference sequence). The CDR3 contains 15 residues. V was pared by 6 bases and J by 3 bases, with 7 bases of the junction left unmatched.

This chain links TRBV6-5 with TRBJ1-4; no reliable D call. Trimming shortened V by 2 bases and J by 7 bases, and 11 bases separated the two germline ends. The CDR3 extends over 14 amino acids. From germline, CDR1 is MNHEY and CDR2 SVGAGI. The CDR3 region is CASSYVQDSEKLFF. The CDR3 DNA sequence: TGTGCCAGCAGTTACGTGCAGGATAGTGAAAAACTGTTTTTT.

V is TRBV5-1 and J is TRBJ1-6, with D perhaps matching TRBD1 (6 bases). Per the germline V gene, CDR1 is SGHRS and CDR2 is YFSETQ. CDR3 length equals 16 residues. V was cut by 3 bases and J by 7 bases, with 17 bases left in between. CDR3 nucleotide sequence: TGCGCCAGCAGCTATGGGACGGGGGGCGCGAATTCACCCCTCCACTTT. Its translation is CASSYGTGGANSPLHF.

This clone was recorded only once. The CDR3 protein is CASSQDLLRGRTEAFF. The CDR3 nucleotides read TGCGCCAGCAGCCAAGATCTTCTCAGGGGGCGAACTGAAGCTTTCTTT. The chain couples TRBV4-1 to TRBJ1-1, with 8 bases lining up with TRBD1. Germline CDR1 reads MGHRA; CDR2 reads YSYEKL. The CDR3 covers 16 residues. V shed 0 bases and J 5 bases; nucleotides not matched to a gene: 8.

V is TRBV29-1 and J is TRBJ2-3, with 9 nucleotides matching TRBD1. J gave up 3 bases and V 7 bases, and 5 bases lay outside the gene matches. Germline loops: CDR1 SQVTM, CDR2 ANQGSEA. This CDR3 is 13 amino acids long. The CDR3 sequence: CSGATGGTDTQYF. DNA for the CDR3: TGCAGCGGAGCGACAGGGGGAACAGATACGCAGTATTTT.

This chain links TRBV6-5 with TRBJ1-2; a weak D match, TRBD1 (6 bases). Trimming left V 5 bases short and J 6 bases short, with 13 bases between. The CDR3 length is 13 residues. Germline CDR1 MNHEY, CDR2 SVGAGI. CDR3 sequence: CASSRTVRDGYTF. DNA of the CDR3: TGTGCCAGCAGTCGGACAGTCCGGGATGGCTACACCTTC.

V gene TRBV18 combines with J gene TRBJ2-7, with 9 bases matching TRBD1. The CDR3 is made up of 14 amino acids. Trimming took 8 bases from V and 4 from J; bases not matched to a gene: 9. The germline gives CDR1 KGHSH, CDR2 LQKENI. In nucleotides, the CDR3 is TGTGCCAGCACTTTAGGACAGGGGTTGTACGAGCAGTACTTC. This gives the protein CASTLGQGLYEQYF.

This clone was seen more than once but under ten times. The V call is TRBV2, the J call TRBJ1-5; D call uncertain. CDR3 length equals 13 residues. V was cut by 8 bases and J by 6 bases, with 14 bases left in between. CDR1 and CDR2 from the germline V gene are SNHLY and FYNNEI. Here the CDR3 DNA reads TGTGCCAGCCGAGGCGGTCCCCCTCAGCCCCAGCATTTT. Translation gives CASRGGPPQPQHF.

Here the CDR3 reads CASSYDREFVGYTF. In nucleotides, the CDR3 is TGTGCCAGCAGTTACGACAGGGAATTTGTTGGCTACACCTTC. The chain carries TRBV6-5 and TRBJ1-2, with 7 bases aligning to TRBD1. Per germline, CDR1 MNHEY and CDR2 SVGAGI. V shed 2 bases, J shed 7 bases, and the junction held 7 bases outside the gene matches. CDR3 length: 14 amino acids.

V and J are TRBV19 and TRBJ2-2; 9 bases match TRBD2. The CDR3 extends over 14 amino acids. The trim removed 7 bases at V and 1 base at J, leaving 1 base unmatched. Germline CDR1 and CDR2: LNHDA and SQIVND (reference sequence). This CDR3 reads CASTTSGNTGELFF. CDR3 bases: TGTGCCAGTACGACTAGCGGGAACACCGGGGAGCTGTTTTTT.

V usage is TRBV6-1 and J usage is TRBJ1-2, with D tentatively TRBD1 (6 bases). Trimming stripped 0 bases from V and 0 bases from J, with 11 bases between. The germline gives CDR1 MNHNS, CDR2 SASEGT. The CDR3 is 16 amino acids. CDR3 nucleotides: TGTGCCAGCAGTGAAGCCCCGACAGGAGCTAACTATGGCTACACCTTC. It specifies CASSEAPTGANYGYTF.

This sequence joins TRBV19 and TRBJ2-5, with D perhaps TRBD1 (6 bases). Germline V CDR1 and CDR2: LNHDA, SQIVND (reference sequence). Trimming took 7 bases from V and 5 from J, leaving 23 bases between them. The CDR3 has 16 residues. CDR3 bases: TGTGCCAGTAAGCCCTACGCCTTTGACAGGTCGGAGACCCAGTACTTC. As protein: CASKPYAFDRSETQYF. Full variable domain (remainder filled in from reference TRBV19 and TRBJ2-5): DGGITQSPKYLFRKEGQNVTLSCEQNLNHDAMYWYRQDPGQGLRLIYYSQIVNDFQKGDIAEGYSVSREKKESFPLTVTSAQKNPTAFYLCASKPYAFDRSETQYFGPGTRLLVL.

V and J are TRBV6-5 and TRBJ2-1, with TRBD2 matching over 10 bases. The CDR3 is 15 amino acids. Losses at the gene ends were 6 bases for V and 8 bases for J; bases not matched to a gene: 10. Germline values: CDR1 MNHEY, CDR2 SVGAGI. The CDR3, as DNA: TGTGCCAGCAGCCGGGGACTAGCGCCCTCGGATGAGCAGTTCTTC. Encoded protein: CASSRGLAPSDEQFF.

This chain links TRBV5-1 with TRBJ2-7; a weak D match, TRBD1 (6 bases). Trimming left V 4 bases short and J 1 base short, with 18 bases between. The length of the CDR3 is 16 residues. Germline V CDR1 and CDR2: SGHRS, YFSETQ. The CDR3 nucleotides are TGCGCCAGCAGCCCGGGTAGGGACAAGGATTCCTACGAGCAGTACTTC. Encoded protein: CASSPGRDKDSYEQYF. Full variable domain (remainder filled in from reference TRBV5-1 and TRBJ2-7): KAGVTQTPRYLIKTRGQQVTLSCSPISGHRSVSWYQQTPGQGLQFLFEYFSETQRNKGNFPGRFSGRQFSNSRSEMNVSTLELGDSALYLCASSPGRDKDSYEQYFGPGTRLTVT.

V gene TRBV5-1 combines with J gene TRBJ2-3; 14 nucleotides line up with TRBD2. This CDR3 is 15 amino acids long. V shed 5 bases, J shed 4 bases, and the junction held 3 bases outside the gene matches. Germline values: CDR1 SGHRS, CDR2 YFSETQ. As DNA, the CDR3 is TGCGCCAGCAGGACTAGCGGGGGGGCCCCAGATACGCAGTATTTT. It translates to CASRTSGGAPDTQYF.

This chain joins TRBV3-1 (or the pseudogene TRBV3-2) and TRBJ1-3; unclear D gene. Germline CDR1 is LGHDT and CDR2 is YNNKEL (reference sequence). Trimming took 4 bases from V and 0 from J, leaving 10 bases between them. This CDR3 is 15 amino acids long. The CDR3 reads CASSPEPSSGNTIYF. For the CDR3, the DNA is TGTGCCAGCAGCCCCGAGCCCTCCTCTGGAAACACCATATATTTT.

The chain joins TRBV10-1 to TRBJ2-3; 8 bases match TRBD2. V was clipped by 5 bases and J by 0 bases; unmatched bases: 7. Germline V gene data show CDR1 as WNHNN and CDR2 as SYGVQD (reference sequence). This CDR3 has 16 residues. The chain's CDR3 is CASSPQRELSTDTQYF. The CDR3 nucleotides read TGCGCCAGCAGTCCCCAGCGGGAGTTGAGCACAGATACGCAGTATTTT.

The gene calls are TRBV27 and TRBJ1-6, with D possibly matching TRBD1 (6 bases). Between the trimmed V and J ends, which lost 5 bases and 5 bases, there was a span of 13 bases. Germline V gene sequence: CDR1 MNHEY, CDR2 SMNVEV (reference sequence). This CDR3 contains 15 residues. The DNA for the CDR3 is TGTGCCAGCAGTAGAGCAGGGGTTAATAATTCACCCCTCCACTTT. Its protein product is CASSRAGVNNSPLHF.

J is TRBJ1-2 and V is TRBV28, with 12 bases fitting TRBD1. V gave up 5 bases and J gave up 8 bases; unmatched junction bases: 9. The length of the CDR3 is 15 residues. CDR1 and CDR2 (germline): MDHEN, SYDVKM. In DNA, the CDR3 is TGTGCCAGCAGTGACCTGGGACAGGGGGCTTACGGCTACACCTTC. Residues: CASSDLGQGAYGYTF.

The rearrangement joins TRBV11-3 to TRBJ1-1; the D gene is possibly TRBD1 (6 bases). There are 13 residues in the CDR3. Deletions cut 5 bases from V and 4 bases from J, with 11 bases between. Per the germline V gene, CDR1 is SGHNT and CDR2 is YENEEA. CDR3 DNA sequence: TGTGCCAGCAGCATCAGGGGCGGCACTGAAGCTTTCTTT. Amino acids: CASSIRGGTEAFF.

CDR3 bases: TGTGCCAGCAGCCAAGAATGGACAGGGGGTTCCAAAAACATTCAGTACTTC. It is translated as CASSQEWTGGSKNIQYF. J is TRBJ2-4 and V is TRBV4-2; TRBD1 matches at 10 bases. This CDR3 has 17 amino acids. Germline-derived CDR1 and CDR2 are LGHNA and YNFKEQ. The V segment lost 0 bases and the J segment 2 bases; nucleotides outside the gene matches: 4.

The chain's CDR3 is CASRMGQSSGNTIYF. The CDR3 DNA is TGTGCCAGTAGAATGGGGCAGAGCTCTGGAAACACCATATATTTT. This chain links TRBV19 with TRBJ1-3, with TRBD1 as a possible D gene (5 bases). With 6 bases removed from V and 0 bases from J, the gap between germline ends came to 12 bases. The CDR3 spans 15 residues. Germline V gene sequence: CDR1 LNHDA, CDR2 SQIVND (reference sequence).

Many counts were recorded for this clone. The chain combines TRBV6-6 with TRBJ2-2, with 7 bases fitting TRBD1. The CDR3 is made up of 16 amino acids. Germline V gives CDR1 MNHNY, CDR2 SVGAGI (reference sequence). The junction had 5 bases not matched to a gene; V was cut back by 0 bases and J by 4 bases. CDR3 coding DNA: TGTGCCAGCAGTTACTCGAAGACAGGGCCCACCGGGGAGCTGTTTTTT. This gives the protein CASSYSKTGPTGELFF.

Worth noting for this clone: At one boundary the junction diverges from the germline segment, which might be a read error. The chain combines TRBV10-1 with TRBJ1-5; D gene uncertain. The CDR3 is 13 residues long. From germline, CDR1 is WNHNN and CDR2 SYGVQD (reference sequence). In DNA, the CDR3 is TGCGCCAGCAGTGTTGTTAGCGATCAGCCCCAGCATTTT. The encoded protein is CASSVVSDQPQHF.

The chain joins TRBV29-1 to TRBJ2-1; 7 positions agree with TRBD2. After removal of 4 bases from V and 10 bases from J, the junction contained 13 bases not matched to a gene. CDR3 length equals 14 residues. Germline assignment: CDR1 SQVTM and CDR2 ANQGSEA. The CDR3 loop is CSVVRWEGLGEQFF. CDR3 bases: TGCAGCGTTGTTCGGTGGGAGGGCCTCGGAGAGCAGTTCTTC.

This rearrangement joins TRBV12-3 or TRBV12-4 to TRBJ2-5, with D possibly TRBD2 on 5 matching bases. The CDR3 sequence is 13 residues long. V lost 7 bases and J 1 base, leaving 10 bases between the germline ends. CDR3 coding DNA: TGTGCCAGCAACCGGGGTCTCCAAGAGACCCAGTACTTC. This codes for CASNRGLQETQYF.

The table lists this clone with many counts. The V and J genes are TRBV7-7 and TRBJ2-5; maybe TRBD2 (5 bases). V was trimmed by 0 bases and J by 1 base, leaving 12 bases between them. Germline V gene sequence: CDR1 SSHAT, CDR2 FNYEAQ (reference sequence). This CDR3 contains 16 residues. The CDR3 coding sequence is TGTGCCAGCAGCTTAGCGGTAGGGAGAGGCCAAGAGACCCAGTACTTC. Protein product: CASSLAVGRGQETQYF.